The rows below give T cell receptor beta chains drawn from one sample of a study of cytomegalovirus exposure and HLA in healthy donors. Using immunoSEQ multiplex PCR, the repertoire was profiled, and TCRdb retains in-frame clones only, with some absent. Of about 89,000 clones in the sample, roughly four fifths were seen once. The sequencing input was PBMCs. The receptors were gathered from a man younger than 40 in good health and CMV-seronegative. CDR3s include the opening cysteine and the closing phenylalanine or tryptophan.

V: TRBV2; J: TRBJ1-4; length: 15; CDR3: CASSEWGGIWRKLFF
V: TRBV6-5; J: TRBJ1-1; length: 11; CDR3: CASNGRGEAFF
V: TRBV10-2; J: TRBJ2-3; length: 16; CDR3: CASSEEGGARVDTQYF
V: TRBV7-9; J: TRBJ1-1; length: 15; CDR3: CASSQRQGGNTEAFF
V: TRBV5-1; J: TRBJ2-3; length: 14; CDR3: CASSLAQGTDTQYF
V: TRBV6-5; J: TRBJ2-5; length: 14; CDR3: CASSTTGVAETQYF
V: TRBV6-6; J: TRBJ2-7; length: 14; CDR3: CASSYSPGGVEQYF
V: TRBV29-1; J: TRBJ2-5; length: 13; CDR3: CSVETGSQETQYF
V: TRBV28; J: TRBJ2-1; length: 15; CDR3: CASSLGGSSYNEQFF
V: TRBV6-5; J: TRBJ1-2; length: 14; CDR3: CASGTGLVSYGYTF
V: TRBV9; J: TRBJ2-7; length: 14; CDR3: CASRSAGQGNEQYF
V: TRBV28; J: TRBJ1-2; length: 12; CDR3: CASSGTGYGYTF
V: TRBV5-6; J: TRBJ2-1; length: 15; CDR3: CASSLAGNSHNEQFF